Sequencing of this TCR beta chain was carried out in a study of tumor-infiltrating lymphocytes in localized non-small cell lung cancer. The V gene's germline CDR1 is SGDLS and CDR2 YYNGEE. This CDR3 spans 15 amino acids. The ends lost 4 bases at V and 2 bases at J; junction bases unmatched: 3. Concerning this clone: The antigen is unknown.

The table came from immunoSEQ multiplex PCR; TCRdb's copy has only in-frame clones and leaves some out. The sample contains tens of thousands of clones, roughly 69% of which appear only once. Study findings and constraints: Higher tumor T cell infiltration than in uninvolved lung was supported by TCRbeta sequencing.

The chain links TRBV9 to TRBJ2-7, with 13 nucleotides matching TRBD2. This clonotype was obtained from a human donor with non-small cell lung cancer. Sequencing was done on a sample of lung tumor tissue. CDR3 residues: CASSPGLAGAYEQYF. DNA for the CDR3: TGTGCCAGCAGCCCCGGACTAGCGGGAGCCTACGAGCAGTACTTC.